The clone carrying this TCR beta chain was observed a handful of times. The antigen remains undetermined. The sample belongs to a study of CD8+ T cells in alopecia areata. The overall study: Tofacitinib administration persisted for 6 to 18 months, succeeded by 6 months off drug.

Specified treatment: oral pan-JAK inhibitor, 5-10 mg twice daily. This CDR3 is 16 amino acids long. The germline V and J ends were trimmed by 3 bases and 10 bases, with 28 bases remaining between them. The germline V gene has CDR1 GTSNPN and CDR2 SVGIG (reference sequence). Once RNA had been extracted, it was reverse transcribed into cDNA to act as the sequencing template. Repertoires were generated with immunoSEQ multiplex PCR, while TCRdb's copy carries only in-frame clones and drops some. The repertoire consists of under 200,000 clones, with approximately 62% occurring once and the leading ten covering 11% to 15%. Study-wide results and caveats: Under tofacitinib, numerous expanded lesional clonotypes remained detectable in scalp and blood.

The sample was CD4+ T cells sorted from blood, taken at week 24, from a patient treated with tofacitinib. The sequence came from a human donor with alopecia areata. The chain combines TRBV30 with TRBJ2-7; D possibly corresponds to TRBD1 (6 bases). The CDR3 sequence is CAWRLTREGHPSRQYF. CDR3 sequence (DNA): TGTGCCTGGAGATTAACACGTGAGGGACACCCGTCTCGACAGTACTTC.